The sequence of this T cell receptor beta chain was determined in a study of chronic HIV infection and antiretroviral therapy. TCRdb re-called the 5' RACE reads with MiXCR, one entry per CDR3 protein. The sample has approximately 47,000 distinct CDR3 sequences, 19% seen once. The specimen was peripheral blood. The TCR comes from an adult who had HIV and had not received antiretroviral therapy, or was an uninfected healthy control (not recorded which).

CDR3 amino acids: CATSDRTSGRSRNEQFF. The DNA of the CDR3 is TGTGCCACCAGTGATCGGACTAGCGGGAGATCCCGCAATGAGCAGTTCTTC. The gene calls are TRBV24-1 and TRBJ2-1; TRBD2 matches at 13 bases. Trimming cost V 3 bases and J 6 bases; bases outside gene matches: 7. In germline, CDR1 is KGHDR, CDR2 SFDVKD. The CDR3 spans 17 residues.